Listed here is a single T cell receptor beta chain. The entry originates in a study of blood T cell repertoires in COVID-19. Study overall: The origin of the acute and convalescent COVID-19 samples was the United States, Italy and Spain. From T cells, B-cell-depleted T cells, or PBMCs came the material, which was cDNA or gDNA.

As originally analysed: Counts of nucleated cells, estimated from reference gene primer amplification, were obtained. The table came from immunoSEQ multiplex PCR; TCRdb's copy has only in-frame clones and leaves some out. That table furnishes V, J and clone size, whereas the DNA furnished D and trimming. The table includes about 86,000 clones, more than 75% detected once. Germline V lookup: CDR1 LNHDA, CDR2 SQIVND (reference sequence). CDR3 length: 19 amino acids. V lost 7 bases to trimming and J lost 3 bases, with 30 bases between them. Material for sequencing was peripheral blood. The chain has TRBV19 and TRBJ2-5; D might be TRBD1 (6 bases). The receptor's source is a human donor in a cohort sampled during active COVID-19. The CDR3 coding sequence is TGTGCCAGTAACGGTCCCCCAGGGGACGCTGGGCTACGGGAAGAGACCCAGTACTTC. It encodes CASNGPPGDAGLREETQYF.